This record concerns one T cell receptor (beta chain) sequence. Deletions cut 2 bases from V and 0 bases from J, with 16 bases between. Looked up from germline, CDR1 is GTSNPN and CDR2 is SVGIG (reference sequence). This CDR3 comprises 17 residues. These data are taken from a study of blood T cell repertoires in COVID-19. The method was immunoSEQ multiplex PCR; TCRdb's version includes in-frame clones alone and lacks a portion of them. This table has some 44,000 clones, 70% to 90% appearing once. Sample: peripheral blood. The receptor comes from a human donor in a cohort sampled during active COVID-19. The chain has TRBV30 and TRBJ1-4; D is uncertain. The CDR3 DNA sequence: TGTGCCTGGAGTTCGAGCGGCCTTGTAGCAACTAATGAAAAACTGTTTTTT. It translates to CAWSSSGLVATNEKLFF.